This T cell receptor beta chain was recorded in a study of T cell responses to AZD1222 COVID-19 vaccine. The V gene lost 5 bases and the J gene lost 7 bases, with 21 bases spanning the gap. Germline V gives CDR1 SGHTA, CDR2 FQGNSA. CDR3 size: 15 residues. Assay used: immunoSEQ multiplex PCR; TCRdb lists only in-frame clones, some missing. The repertoire holds about 150,000 clones, with about 88% as singletons. V usage is TRBV7-2 and J usage is TRBJ2-7; perhaps D is TRBD1 or TRBD2 (5 bases each). This TCR derives from an adult in good health. The sequenced sample was peripheral blood, obtained on day 0 of AZD1222 vaccination. In DNA form, the CDR3 reads TGTGCCAGCAGCCCTAGGTGGGGGACGCAAACGGAGCAGTACTTC. Translated: CASSPRWGTQTEQYF.